This T cell receptor (beta chain) was sequenced during a study of sequential checkpoint blockade in melanoma. Study in general: Randomization was 1:1 between first-line nivolumab→ipilimumab and ipilimumab→nivolumab. After both sequences, patients received maintenance nivolumab.

Method: immunoSEQ multiplex PCR; TCRdb's copy keeps in-frame clones and lacks some. The sample has some 30,000 clones, approximately 81% seen once. Treatment of the sample: randomized to nivolumab then ipilimumab (arm A) or the reverse (arm B). DNA-damaging chemotherapy had not been given to any patient beforehand. From thawed PBMCs, live CD3+CD8+ cells negative for CD19 and CD56 were sorted. The germline V gene has CDR1 LGHNT and CDR2 FRNRAP. The CDR3 runs to 19 residues. Trimming cost V 0 bases and J 5 bases; bases outside gene matches: 16. This chain uses TRBV12-5 with TRBJ2-7; 10 bases are a match to TRBD2. This receptor was obtained from a human donor with melanoma. The input for sequencing was CD8+ T cells sorted from blood (inferred from file names), taken from a patient given nivolumab and ipilimumab in sequence. CDR3 in amino acids: CASGLVPNFKREGRDEQYF. As DNA, the CDR3 is TGTGCTAGTGGTTTGGTCCCTAATTTCAAGCGGGAGGGCCGGGACGAGCAGTACTTC. The full variable domain, its missing parts supplied by reference TRBV12-5 and TRBJ2-7, is DARVTQTPRHKVTEMGQEVTMRCQPILGHNTVFWYRQTMMQGLELLAYFRNRAPLDDSGMPKDRFSAEMPDATLATLKIQPSEPRDSAVYFCASGLVPNFKREGRDEQYFGPGTRLTVT.